A selection of T cell receptor beta chains follows, all from one sample in a study of Graves' ophthalmopathy and Graves' hyperthyroidism. MiXCR, run by TCRdb on the multiplex PCR reads, gives a single entry per CDR3 protein. The data show roughly 1.1 million distinct CDR3 sequences, about 36% seen once. The sample was peripheral blood or thyroid tissue (not recorded which). All receptors derive from an adult man with Graves' hyperthyroidism. CDR3s include the opening cysteine and the closing phenylalanine or tryptophan. The D gene is left open where the match is weak. Where a row states a size, it is once, few, many or the class of an expanded clone; other rows omit it.

j_gene	d_gene	v_gene	abundance	CDR3nt	CDR3aa
TRBJ2-5	TRBD2	TRBV6-2/TRBV6-3	few	TGTGCCAGCAGTTACGGGACTACCAAAGAGACCCAGTACTTC	CASSYGTTKETQYF
TRBJ1-1	TRBD1	TRBV4-1	few	TGCGCCAGCAGCCTACGACAGGGGGATCATGTAATGAACACTGAAGCTTTCTTT	CASSLRQGDHVMNTEAFF
TRBJ1-1	TRBD1	TRBV10-2	NA	TGCGCCAGCCCACGGAGACAGGGGCGCTCGGTGAACACTGAAGCTTTCTTT	CASPRRQGRSVNTEAFF
TRBJ2-7	TRBD2	TRBV6-5	NA	TGTGCCACCTCCAGCGGGGGTACCCTCTACGAGCAGTACTTC	CATSSGGTLYEQYF
TRBJ1-4	TRBD1	TRBV5-6	few	TGTGCCAGCAGCTGGGGGGGGACAGGGGGTGAAGAAAAACTGTTTTTT	CASSWGGTGGEEKLFF
TRBJ2-7	TRBD2	TRBV20-1	many	TGCAGTGCTAGATCTAGCGGGAGGGTTTACGAGCAGTACTTC	CSARSSGRVYEQYF
TRBJ1-4	NA	TRBV11-2	NA	TGTGCCAGCAGCTTAGAATACGAGAAACTGTTTTTT	CASSLEYEKLFF
TRBJ1-1	NA	TRBV6-1	few	TGTGCCGGTTGTCAGGGCGGTTCGAACACTGAAGCTTTCTTT	CAGCQGGSNTEAFF
TRBJ1-5	NA	TRBV20-1	many	TGCAGTGCTAGCCGTGGTACGGTCGATCAGCCCCAGCATTTT	CSASRGTVDQPQHF
TRBJ2-7	TRBD2	TRBV10-2	many	TGCGCCAGCAGACCGGGACTAGCGGGAGACGGATCATTACGGGAGTACTTC	CASRPGLAGDGSLREYF
TRBJ2-5	TRBD2	TRBV10-3	NA	TGTGCCATCAGTGAGGTCAGCGGGAGTGGAGAGACCCAGTACTTC	CAISEVSGSGETQYF
TRBJ2-7	NA	TRBV14	many	TGTGCCAGCAGCCTCATTGGGCAGGGCTACGAGCAGTACTTC	CASSLIGQGYEQYF
TRBJ2-2	NA	TRBV6-5	few	TGTGCCAGCAGTTATTTGCAGGGTAACACCGGGGAGCTGTTTTTT	CASSYLQGNTGELFF
TRBJ1-2	TRBD1	TRBV20-1	NA	TGCAGTGCTAGTTGGGGACAGGGCATTGGCTACACCTTC	CSASWGQGIGYTF
TRBJ2-5	NA	TRBV29-1	many	TGCAGCGTTTCGGAGACCCAGTACTTC	CSVSETQYF
TRBJ2-7	TRBD2	TRBV27	few	TGTGCCAGCAGTTTCGAAGCGGGGGGACCCTACGAGCAGTACTTC	CASSFEAGGPYEQYF
TRBJ1-5	NA	TRBV20-1	many	TGCAGTGCCAAAGGGGAGACAGGAAGCAATCAGCCCCAGCATTTT	CSAKGETGSNQPQHF
TRBJ2-7	NA	TRBV10-3	NA	TGTGCCATCAGTGATATAGCGGATTCAATTCCCGCCTACGAGCAGTACTTC	CAISDIADSIPAYEQYF
TRBJ2-7	NA	TRBV15	NA	TGTGCCACCAGCAGCCAAAGGGGACTCGTCTCCTACGAGCAGTACTTC	CATSSQRGLVSYEQYF
TRBJ2-5	TRBD2	TRBV5-1	NA	TGCGCCAGCGGTCTAGCGGGACGGCAAGAGACCCAGTACTTC	CASGLAGRQETQYF
TRBJ2-7	NA	TRBV7-9	many	TGTGCCAGCAGCCGAGTTCTCCAGGGTACCCACGAGCAGTACTTC	CASSRVLQGTHEQYF
TRBJ2-5	TRBD1	TRBV6-5	NA	TGTGCCAGCAGGACAGGGGGTTGGTCCCAAGAGACCCAGTACTTC	CASRTGGWSQETQYF
TRBJ2-7	TRBD1	TRBV7-9	many	TGTGCCAGCAGCTCCAGGACAGGGCCTGCCTACGAGCAGTACTTC	CASSSRTGPAYEQYF
TRBJ1-6	NA	TRBV6-5	many	TGTGCCAGCAGCCGTCGGGGGGGGACATCACCCCTCCACTTT	CASSRRGGTSPLHF
TRBJ2-3	TRBD2	TRBV24-1	NA	TGTGCCACCAGTGATCGACTAGCGGGAGGTGCGGCAGATACGCAGTATTTT	CATSDRLAGGAADTQYF
TRBJ2-7	TRBD2	TRBV10-3	NA	TGTGCCAGCAAAGGGCCAGGGACTAGCGGGGGTGGGATCTACGAGCAGTACTTC	CASKGPGTSGGGIYEQYF
TRBJ2-2	TRBD1	TRBV9	many	TGTGCCAGCAGCGTACAGGGGGCGAACACCGGGGAGCTGTTTTTT	CASSVQGANTGELFF
TRBJ1-5	TRBD1	TRBV15	NA	TGTGCCACCAGTACCGGGACAGGGCGGGAGACCCAGCATTTT	CATSTGTGRETQHF
TRBJ2-7	TRBD2	TRBV7-2	many	TGTGCCAGCAGCATAGAAGCGGGACTCTCCTACGAGCAGTACTTC	CASSIEAGLSYEQYF
TRBJ1-2	TRBD1	TRBV7-9	many	TGTGCCAGCAGCCCCACTGACAGGGGGAGGTATGGCTACACCTTC	CASSPTDRGRYGYTF
TRBJ2-7	TRBD1	TRBV5-5	few	TGTGCCAGCAGCGTCACCGGGACAGGGGTCCGCTACGAGCAGTACTTC	CASSVTGTGVRYEQYF
TRBJ1-1	NA	TRBV12-3/TRBV12-4	many	TGTGCCAGCAGTCGGCTAACCGGGACAGAAGCTTTCTTT	CASSRLTGTEAFF
TRBJ2-7	NA	TRBV10-2	few	TGCGCCACTCTGATGGCCCAGATCCCCTACGAGCAGTACTTC	CATLMAQIPYEQYF
TRBJ1-1	NA	TRBV15	few	TGTGCCACCACTACCCTTGTTGGGGGCACTGAAGCTTTCTTT	CATTTLVGGTEAFF
TRBJ2-5	NA	TRBV29-1	NA	TGCAGCGTTGAAGACAGGGGCGGGCACCAAGAGACCCAGTACTTC	CSVEDRGGHQETQYF
TRBJ1-1	TRBD1	TRBV29-1	many	TGCAGCGCACGGAAGGGGACAGGGGTGAACACTGAAGCTTTCTTT	CSARKGTGVNTEAFF
TRBJ1-4	TRBD1	TRBV2	few	TGTGCCAGCAGTTCAACAGGGGTGGTAACTAATGAAAAACTGTTTTTT	CASSSTGVVTNEKLFF
TRBJ1-5	NA	TRBV6-5	NA	TGTGCCAGCAGTGAAGCGAGGGGAAACGGCAATCAGCCCCAGCATTTT	CASSEARGNGNQPQHF
TRBJ2-5	NA	TRBV14	NA	TGTGCCAGCAGCCAAGCGGGATACGGAGAGACCCAGTACTTC	CASSQAGYGETQYF
TRBJ2-5	TRBD2	TRBV7-7	many	TGTGCCAGCAGCTTGGGCAGACTAGCGGGGGGGCAAGAGACCCAGTACTTC	CASSLGRLAGGQETQYF
TRBJ1-2	NA	TRBV6-5	many	TGTGCCAGCAGTTGGGCCTGGCACAAAGGCTACACCTTC	CASSWAWHKGYTF
TRBJ1-5	NA	TRBV7-9	many	TGTGCCAGCAGCTTAGAAGGTGTTAATCAGCCCCAGCATTTT	CASSLEGVNQPQHF
TRBJ2-5	TRBD1	TRBV20-1	many	TGCAGTGCTAGCCCGGGACAGGCGCTAGAGACCCAGTACTTC	CSASPGQALETQYF
TRBJ2-3	NA	TRBV5-1	NA	TGCGCCAGCAGCTTAAGGGGGGGGGCCCACACAGATACGCAGTATTTT	CASSLRGGAHTDTQYF
TRBJ1-6	NA	TRBV7-3	many	TGTGCCAGCAGCTTAGAGGGGCCGGGGGTTGGGAATTCACCCCTCCACTTT	CASSLEGPGVGNSPLHF
TRBJ1-4	NA	TRBV14	few	TGTGCCAGCAGCCAAGAACGGCGGGGAAGCGGGTCTGAAAAACTGTTTTTT	CASSQERRGSGSEKLFF
TRBJ2-7	NA	TRBV5-6	few	TGTGCCAGCAGCTCAGAAGGGGTCAGCTGGTACGAGCAGTACTTC	CASSSEGVSWYEQYF